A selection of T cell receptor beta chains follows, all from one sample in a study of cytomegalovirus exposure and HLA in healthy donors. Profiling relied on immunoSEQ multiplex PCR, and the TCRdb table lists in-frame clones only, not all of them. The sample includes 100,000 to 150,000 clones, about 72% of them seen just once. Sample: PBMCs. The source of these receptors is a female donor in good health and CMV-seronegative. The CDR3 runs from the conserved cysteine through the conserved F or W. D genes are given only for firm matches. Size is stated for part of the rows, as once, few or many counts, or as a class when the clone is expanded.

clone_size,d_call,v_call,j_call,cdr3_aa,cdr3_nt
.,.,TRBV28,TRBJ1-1,CASSLSPGAGDTEAFF,TGTGCCAGCAGTTTGTCCCCGGGGGCGGGGGACACTGAAGCTTTCTTT
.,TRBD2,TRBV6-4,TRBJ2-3,CASSESSGSTDTQYF,TGTGCCAGCAGTGAATCTAGCGGGAGTACAGATACGCAGTATTTT
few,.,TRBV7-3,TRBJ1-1,CASSPQGLPGTEAFF,TGTGCCAGCAGCCCCCAGGGCCTTCCGGGCACTGAAGCTTTCTTT
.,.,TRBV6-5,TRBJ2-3,CASSYSGITDTQYF,TGTGCCAGCAGTTACTCCGGGATCACAGATACGCAGTATTTT
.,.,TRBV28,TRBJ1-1,CASSPSGDKNTEAFF,TGTGCCAGCAGTCCCTCAGGGGACAAGAACACTGAAGCTTTCTTT
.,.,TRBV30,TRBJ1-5,CAWSQKQGSSNQPQHF,TGTGCCTGGAGTCAAAAACAGGGAAGTAGCAATCAGCCCCAGCATTTT
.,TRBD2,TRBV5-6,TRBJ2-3,CASSPAGVADTQYF,TGTGCCAGCAGCCCAGCGGGAGTAGCAGATACGCAGTATTTT
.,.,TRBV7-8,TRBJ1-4,CASGGIGAKNEKLFF,TGTGCCAGCGGGGGGATCGGGGCCAAAAATGAAAAACTGTTTTTT
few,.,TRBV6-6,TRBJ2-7,CASSYGRRNYEQYF,TGTGCCAGCAGTTATGGGAGAAGGAACTACGAGCAGTACTTC
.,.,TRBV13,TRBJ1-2,CASSLGNQINYGYTF,TGTGCCAGCAGCTTAGGTAACCAGATTAACTATGGCTACACCTTC
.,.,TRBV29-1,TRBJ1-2,CSVVGRLGYGYTF,TGCAGCGTTGTGGGGAGGCTTGGCTATGGCTACACCTTC
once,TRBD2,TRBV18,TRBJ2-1,CASSPPGLAGGNEQFF,TGTGCCAGCTCACCACCGGGACTAGCGGGAGGCAATGAGCAGTTCTTC
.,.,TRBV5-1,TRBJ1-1,CASSLAFTGGPTANTEAFF,TGCGCCAGCAGCTTGGCTTTCACGGGGGGACCCACCGCGAACACTGAAGCTTTCTTT
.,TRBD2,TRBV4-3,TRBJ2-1,CASSRRPVAGGPDEQFF,TGCGCCAGCAGCCGCCGCCCTGTAGCGGGAGGGCCAGATGAGCAGTTCTTC
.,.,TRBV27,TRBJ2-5,CASSLRREETQYF,TGTGCCAGCAGTTTACGCCGCGAAGAGACCCAGTACTTC
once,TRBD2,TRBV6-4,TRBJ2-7,CASSEASGSSYEQYF,TGTGCCAGCAGTGAAGCTAGCGGGAGCTCCTACGAGCAGTACTTC
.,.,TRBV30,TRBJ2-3,CAWSGGPGLYTDTQYF,TGTGCCTGGAGTGGAGGGCCCGGACTATACACAGATACGCAGTATTTT
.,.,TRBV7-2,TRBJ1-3,CASSFNEGNTIYF,TGTGCCAGCAGCTTCAACGAGGGAAACACCATATATTTT
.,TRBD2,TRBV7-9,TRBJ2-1,CASSSWTSGRTNEQFF,TGTGCCAGCAGCTCCTGGACTAGCGGGAGAACCAATGAGCAGTTCTTC
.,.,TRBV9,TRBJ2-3,CASSVAPTGTDTQYF,TGTGCCAGCAGCGTAGCCCCGACAGGCACAGATACGCAGTATTTT
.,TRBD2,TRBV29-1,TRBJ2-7,CSVQGLAGNEQYF,TGCAGCGTTCAAGGACTAGCGGGAAATGAGCAGTACTTC
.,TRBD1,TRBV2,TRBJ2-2,CASGQGAAGELFF,TGTGCCAGCGGACAGGGGGCGGCCGGGGAGCTGTTTTTT
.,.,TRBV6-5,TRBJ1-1,CASSYSRSTEAFF,TGTGCCAGCAGTTATTCCCGTAGTACTGAAGCTTTCTTT
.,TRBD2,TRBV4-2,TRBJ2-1,CASSQGSGRTIYEQFF,TGTGCCAGCAGCCAAGGTAGCGGGAGAACTATCTATGAGCAGTTCTTC
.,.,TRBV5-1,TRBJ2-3,CASSLDGGSTDTQYF,TGCGCCAGCAGCTTGGACGGCGGGAGCACAGATACGCAGTATTTT
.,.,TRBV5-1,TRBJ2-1,CASSLGQGNNEQFF,TGCGCCAGCAGCTTGGGTCAGGGGAACAATGAGCAGTTCTTC
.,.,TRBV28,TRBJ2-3,CASIRPTGRSADTQYF,TGTGCCAGCATTAGGCCGACAGGGAGGAGTGCAGATACGCAGTATTTT